A selection of T cell receptor beta chains follows, all from one sample in a study of regulatory T cells in long-lasting Graves disease. From the multiplex PCR reads, TCRdb called clonotypes with MiXCR, one entry per CDR3 protein. Counted here are 300,000 to 350,000 distinct CDR3 sequences, around 19% occurring once; the ten biggest clones make up about 29%. Here the sequenced sample was peripheral blood mononuclear cells (PBMCs), taken when the disease was refractory, from a patient treated with antithyroid drugs. All receptors derive from a female donor with Graves disease. Both conserved end residues are part of each CDR3. The D gene is left open where the match is weak. The size field is filled for only some rows; it gives once, few, many or a size class.

J gene,V gene,D gene,clone size,CDR3 DNA,CDR3 protein
TRBJ1-6,TRBV28,.,many,TGTGCCAGCAGTTTTGCGGGGCCTTATAATTCACCCCTCCACTTT,CASSFAGPYNSPLHF
TRBJ1-5,TRBV19,.,few,TGTGCCAGTAGTATGGGGTGGAGCAATCAGCCCCAGCATTTT,CASSMGWSNQPQHF
TRBJ2-5,TRBV19,.,many,TGTGCCAGTAGTATGAATTCAGGAGAGACCCAGTACTTC,CASSMNSGETQYF
TRBJ2-5,TRBV13,.,many,TGTGCCAGCAGCACGCGACAGGCGCTCCAAGAGACCCAGTACTTC,CASSTRQALQETQYF
TRBJ1-1,TRBV12-3/TRBV12-4,.,few,TGTGCCAGCAGATCGGCCAGAATTCGCACTGAAGCTTTCTTT,CASRSARIRTEAFF
TRBJ1-5,TRBV24-1,TRBD1,many,TGTGCCACCAGTGATTCACAGGGGGAATTGTTTTATAGCAATCAGCCCCAGCATTTT,CATSDSQGELFYSNQPQHF
TRBJ2-7,TRBV7-9,TRBD1,.,TGTGCCATCACACCGGGACAGCTCACCTACGAGCAGTACTTC,CAITPGQLTYEQYF
TRBJ1-2,TRBV28,TRBD1,many,TGTGCCAGCACCCTATCTCTGGGGCAGGGGGCGCGAGGCTACACCTTC,CASTLSLGQGARGYTF
TRBJ2-5,TRBV9,TRBD1,.,TGTGCCAGCAGCGCTTCCGGGACAGGGGCCCAAGAGACCCAGTACTTC,CASSASGTGAQETQYF
TRBJ2-2,TRBV10-3,TRBD2,.,TGTGCCTCCAAGACTAGCGGGAGGCAGAACACCGGGGAGCTGTTTTTT,CASKTSGRQNTGELFF
TRBJ1-3,TRBV29-1,TRBD1,.,TGCAGCGCAGATAGAGGGGGCGGAAACACCATATATTTT,CSADRGGGNTIYF
TRBJ2-5,TRBV6-2/TRBV6-3,TRBD2,many,TGTGCCAGCAGTTACTCGATTTCTAGCGGGAGGGAAGAGACCCAGTACTTC,CASSYSISSGREETQYF
TRBJ1-2,TRBV12-3/TRBV12-4,.,many,TGTGCCAGCAGTTGGGAGGCGTCCTATGGCTACACCTTC,CASSWEASYGYTF
TRBJ2-5,TRBV19,TRBD1,many,TGTGCCAGTAGTATAGACTGGGACAGGGTTGAGACCCAGTACTTC,CASSIDWDRVETQYF
TRBJ2-7,TRBV6-5,TRBD2,many,TGTGCCAGCAGTTACTCGAGGATGGTTGGGTCTAGCGGGGACTACGAGCAGTACTTC,CASSYSRMVGSSGDYEQYF
TRBJ1-2,TRBV5-5,.,many,TGTGCCAGCAGCTTTGGGGTTGGGCATGGCTACACCTTC,CASSFGVGHGYTF
TRBJ2-2,TRBV18,TRBD1,.,TGTGCCAGCTCACCGGGACAGGGGGCGCTGACCGGGGAGCTGTTTTTT,CASSPGQGALTGELFF
TRBJ1-4,TRBV4-3,.,many,TGCGCCAGCAGCCAAGGGGGTCCGGGGTTGATAGACTCGGAACTGTTTTTT,CASSQGGPGLIDSELFF
TRBJ1-5,TRBV28,.,many,TGTGCCAGCAGTTTAATGGGGGGTGCTCAGCCCCAGCATTTT,CASSLMGGAQPQHF
TRBJ1-4,TRBV4-1,TRBD1,many,TGCGCCAGCAGCCACCGGGTGAGACAGGGTAAAGAAAAACTGTTTTTT,CASSHRVRQGKEKLFF
TRBJ1-2,TRBV7-9,TRBD1,few,TGTGCCAGCAGCGGATCCGGGACAGGTGTTAGGGGCTACACCTTC,CASSGSGTGVRGYTF
TRBJ2-7,TRBV28,TRBD1,.,TGCGCCAGCAGCCAAGGGCAGCCGGGACAGGGTCTCCACGAGCAGTACTTC,CASSQGQPGQGLHEQYF
TRBJ2-7,TRBV19,.,.,TGTGCCAGTAGAATTGGGCAGGGAGAGGACGAGCAGTACTTC,CASRIGQGEDEQYF
TRBJ2-5,TRBV10-1,.,.,TGCGCCAGCAGGGACAGAGAAGAGACCCAGTACTTC,CASRDREETQYF
TRBJ1-2,TRBV11-2,.,few,TGTGCCAGCAGCGCCTCTTGGGACTATGGCTACACCTTC,CASSASWDYGYTF
TRBJ1-5,TRBV6-5,.,many,TGTGCCAGCAGTTACTTGGGGGGAATTGGGCAGCCCCAGCATTTT,CASSYLGGIGQPQHF
TRBJ2-1,TRBV19,.,.,TGTGCCAGTAGTATAGCTCCCTACAATGAGCAGTTCTTC,CASSIAPYNEQFF
TRBJ2-2,TRBV9,.,many,TGTGCCAGCAGCGTAGGGCCTGGGGGCACCGGGGAGCTGTTTTTT,CASSVGPGGTGELFF
TRBJ2-5,TRBV6-5,.,few,TGTGCCAGCAGTTATAGGACACCCCAAGAGACCCAGTACTTC,CASSYRTPQETQYF
TRBJ2-2,TRBV5-1,.,.,TGCGCCAGCAGCCCGCCCGCCTGGACAGCGAACACCGGAGAGCTGTTTTTT,CASSPPAWTANTGELFF
TRBJ1-2,TRBV28,TRBD1,.,TGTGCCAGCAGTATGAACCGGGACAGGAGTAACTATGGCTACACCTTC,CASSMNRDRSNYGYTF
TRBJ2-3,TRBV2,TRBD2,few,TGTGCCAGCATCCCCACCGGGACTAGCTACACAGATACGCAGTATTTT,CASIPTGTSYTDTQYF
TRBJ1-3,TRBV6-5,.,.,TGTGCCAGCAGTTACTTCAGGGTGGCAGGAAACACCATATATTTT,CASSYFRVAGNTIYF
TRBJ2-7,TRBV11-2,TRBD2,.,TGTGCCAGCAGCTTCGGGACTAGCGGGGGGGGGCAGTACTTC,CASSFGTSGGGQYF
TRBJ1-3,TRBV27,.,few,TGTGCCAGCAGTTTATCGGCAGGGCCCTACTCTGGAAACACCATATATTTT,CASSLSAGPYSGNTIYF
TRBJ1-2,TRBV6-5,.,.,TGTGCCAGCAGTTACTCGAGATTCGGGGGCTTTGACTATGGCTACACCTTC,CASSYSRFGGFDYGYTF
TRBJ1-6,TRBV20-1,.,few,TGCAGTGCTAGAGAGACGATTAATAATTCACCCCTCCACTTT,CSARETINNSPLHF
TRBJ2-7,TRBV7-9,TRBD2,.,TGTGCCAGCAGCTTAGGTAGGACTAGCGGGGGGGCCAACGAGCAGTACTTC,CASSLGRTSGGANEQYF
TRBJ2-2,TRBV7-9,TRBD2,few,TGTGCCAGCAGTGAAGCGGGAAGGGGGGAGCTGTTTTTT,CASSEAGRGELFF
TRBJ1-2,TRBV7-2,TRBD1,many,TGTGCCAGCAGCTTAAGGCCCCCGGGACAGGGGATTAACTATGGCTACACCTTC,CASSLRPPGQGINYGYTF
TRBJ1-5,TRBV3-1,.,.,TGTACCAGCAGCCAAACCGGAGGCAGAAGCAATCAGCCCCAGCATTTT,CTSSQTGGRSNQPQHF
TRBJ1-3,TRBV19,.,.,TGTGCCAGTAGCCCGAGGAGCTACTTCGGGACGGCGGATACCGGGGACACCATATATTTT,CASSPRSYFGTADTGDTIYF
TRBJ2-7,TRBV19,.,.,TGTGCCAGTAGTACCCTGGGGACCGCCTCCTACGAGCAGTACTTC,CASSTLGTASYEQYF
TRBJ2-7,TRBV12-3/TRBV12-4,TRBD1,many,TGTGCCAGCAGTATCCGGGACAGGGGAGGCGAGCAGTACTTC,CASSIRDRGGEQYF
TRBJ2-7,TRBV20-1,.,many,TGCAGTGCTACCAGGGTTGAGACTAGGGTCTACGAGCAGTACTTC,CSATRVETRVYEQYF
TRBJ2-5,TRBV28,TRBD2,.,TGTGCCAGCAGAATACGCAGCGGGAGACAGTCTCTCGGGACCCAGTACTTC,CASRIRSGRQSLGTQYF
TRBJ2-5,TRBV29-1,.,few,TGCAGCGTTGAGCCAGCCAACCAAGAGACCCAGTACTTC,CSVEPANQETQYF
TRBJ1-3,TRBV9,.,few,TGTGCCAGCAGCGTGGCAGGGGCGTTCTCTGGAAACACCATATATTTT,CASSVAGAFSGNTIYF
TRBJ1-5,TRBV24-1,.,many,TGTGCCACCAGTGACTCCGGGAAGATCAATCAGCCCCAGCATTTT,CATSDSGKINQPQHF
TRBJ2-7,TRBV12-3/TRBV12-4,TRBD1,many,TGTGCCAGCAGTTTGGGGCAGGGGGCGGTCTACGAGCAGTACTTC,CASSLGQGAVYEQYF